The clone carrying this T cell receptor (beta chain) has only a few counts. The Seattle site enrolled patients during active infection and followed them longitudinally. The V end was cut by 0 bases, the J end by 5 bases, with 11 bases between. There are 15 residues in the CDR3. CDR1 and CDR2 from the germline V gene are LGHNT and FRNRAP. These data come from a study of blood T cell repertoires in COVID-19. Methods used by the authors: For nucleated cells, counts were estimated from reference gene primer amplification. Profiling relied on immunoSEQ multiplex PCR, and the TCRdb table lists in-frame clones only, not all of them. That table is the source of V, J and clone size, and D and trimming were worked out from the DNA. The repertoire includes over 150,000 clones, approximately 84% of them detected once, and 8.3% sits in the top ten.

Sequencing was done on a sample of peripheral blood. The chain has TRBV12-5 and TRBJ2-1, with TRBD2 as a possible D gene (6 bases). This TCR was sampled from a woman aged 60-70 years with COVID-19, enrolled during active disease. CDR3 sequence reads: CASGLVASEDNEQFF. The CDR3 DNA reads TGTGCTAGTGGTTTGGTGGCTAGCGAGGACAATGAGCAGTTCTTC.